This TCR beta chain was sequenced for a study of T cell changes during pregnancy in multiple sclerosis. Sequencing used immunoSEQ multiplex PCR; TCRdb keeps in-frame clones, though not all of them. The sample has approximately 50,000 clones; roughly 92% are singletons. This CDR3 spans 15 amino acids. V was shortened by 4 bases and J by 1 base, with 10 bases between the two germline ends. Germline CDR1 is MNHNY and CDR2 is SVGAGI (reference sequence). The V call is TRBV6-6, the J call TRBJ1-4; D is unresolved. The receptor was isolated from a female donor with multiple sclerosis, enrolled in a pregnancy study. Here the sequenced sample was CD4+ T cells from peripheral blood mononuclear cells, taken in the third trimester of pregnancy. CDR3 region: CASSSPGGTNEKLFF. In nucleotides, the CDR3 is TGTGCCAGCAGTTCTCCAGGAGGAACTAATGAAAAACTGTTTTTT.